Shown below are 30 T cell receptor beta chains from a single sample sequenced in a study of OX40 agonist ivuxolimab in advanced cancers. The protocol was immunoSEQ multiplex PCR, while the TCRdb copy is restricted to in-frame clones and leaves out a portion. This table has about 55,000 clones, about 88% appearing once. This specimen was CD4+ or CD8+ T cells sorted from blood, taken in a trial of the OX40 agonist ivuxolimab. The receptors come from an adult with an advanced solid tumor such as melanoma, head and neck, liver or kidney cancer.

The rearrangement uses TRBV11-2 and TRBJ2-7; 12 bases agree with TRBD2. The V gene's germline CDR1 is SGHAT and CDR2 FQNNGV. The length of the CDR3 is 16 residues. V lost 7 bases, J lost 1 base, and 8 bases stayed unmatched. Here the CDR3 DNA reads TGTGCCAGCACCCCAAGGACTAGCGGGAAATCCTACGAGCAGTACTTC. It is translated as CASTPRTSGKSYEQYF.

The chain links TRBV11-2 to TRBJ2-1; D gene uncertain. V lost 2 bases, J lost 1 base, and 9 bases lay in between. Germline CDR1 and CDR2: SGHAT and FQNNGV. The CDR3 length is 15 residues. DNA of the CDR3: TGTGCCAGCAGCTTACTTGCCGGGTCCTACAATGAGCAGTTCTTC. Protein product: CASSLLAGSYNEQFF. Full variable domain (rest looked up from reference TRBV11-2 and TRBJ2-1): EAGVAQSPRYKIIEKRQSVAFWCNPISGHATLYWYQQILGQGPKLLIQFQNNGVVDDSQLPKDRFSAERLKGVDSTLKIQPAKLEDSAVYLCASSLLAGSYNEQFFGPGTRLTVL.

The V and J genes are TRBV28 and TRBJ1-5, with TRBD1 identical over 7 bases. Germline V CDR1 and CDR2: MDHEN, SYDVKM. CDR3 length: 15 residues. Trimming removed 6 bases from V and 3 bases from J; junction bases left unmatched: 8. The CDR3: CASRYSGTDNQPQHF. DNA of the CDR3: TGTGCCAGCAGATACTCCGGGACAGACAATCAGCCCCAGCATTTT.

This chain connects TRBV6-6 to TRBJ2-7; 9 bases align to TRBD2. Germline assignment: CDR1 MNHNY and CDR2 SVGAGI (reference sequence). V shed 10 bases and J 7 bases; nucleotides not matched to a gene: 17. The CDR3 contains 15 residues. As DNA, the CDR3 is TGTGCCATCAGGTCGGGCGGGAGGGAAGGAGGTGAGCAGTACTTC. Its translation is CAIRSGGREGGEQYF.

The rearrangement links TRBV10-3 to TRBJ2-3; D gene uncertain. The CDR3 spans 12 residues. V was clipped by 5 bases and J by 7 bases, with 10 bases between them. Germline CDR1 is ENHRY and CDR2 is SYGVKD. The CDR3 DNA reads as TGTGCCATCAGTCCGGACGGAAATACGCAGTATTTT. It codes for CAISPDGNTQYF.

The rearrangement links TRBV7-8 to TRBJ2-5; 8 positions match TRBD1. V shed 10 bases and J 5 bases; nucleotides not matched to a gene: 9. Germline CDR1 SGHVS, CDR2 FQNEAQ. This CDR3 is 13 amino acids long. The CDR3 nucleotides read TGTGCCACACTAGCTAACAGGGGGGAGACCCAGTACTTC. It yields the protein CATLANRGETQYF.

The genes are TRBV2 and TRBJ1-1, with D possibly matching TRBD1 (5 bases). V was trimmed by 6 bases and J by 6 bases, leaving 11 bases between them. CDR1 SNHLY and CDR2 FYNNEI come from the germline V gene. This CDR3 has 12 amino acids. The CDR3 sequence is CASSGDSSEAFF. The CDR3 DNA reads as TGTGCCAGCAGCGGAGACAGCTCTGAAGCTTTCTTT.

This clone has a single count. The rearrangement joins TRBV5-1 to TRBJ2-5, with 11 bases fitting TRBD2. The J segment lost 5 bases and the V segment lost 2 bases, leaving 8 bases of the junction unmatched. Germline loops: CDR1 SGHRS, CDR2 YFSETQ. CDR3 length equals 16 residues. CDR3 sequence (DNA): TGCGCCAGCAGCTTAAGGCTAGCGGGAGGAGGGGAGACCCAGTACTTC. Translating it yields CASSLRLAGGGETQYF.

This chain joins TRBV6-1 and TRBJ1-2, with D perhaps TRBD1 (6 bases). V was clipped by 5 bases and J by 3 bases, with 10 bases between them. CDR1 MNHNS and CDR2 SASEGT come from the germline V gene. This CDR3 region has 13 residues. CDR3 region: CASSKQGDYGYTF. The CDR3 DNA follows: TGTGCCAGCAGTAAACAGGGTGACTATGGCTACACCTTC.

The chain joins TRBV7-2 to TRBJ1-2, with D uncertain. Germline V lookup: CDR1 SGHTA, CDR2 FQGNSA. This CDR3 region has 15 residues. V was trimmed by 1 base and J by 4 bases, leaving 13 bases between them. The CDR3, as DNA: TGTGCCAGCAGCTTAGAGTCAGGCCGAGCCTATGGCTACACCTTC. Its translation: CASSLESGRAYGYTF.

The rearrangement uses TRBV4-1 and TRBJ2-5; D is possibly TRBD1 or TRBD2 (6 bases each). The CDR3 has 14 residues. The V gene's germline CDR1 is MGHRA and CDR2 YSYEKL. V gave up 4 bases and J gave up 4 bases, with 13 bases separating them. The CDR3 bases are TGCGCCAGCAGCCCCCAAGGGGGAGGAGAGACCCAGTACTTC. Translating it yields CASSPQGGGETQYF.

The J gene is TRBJ2-2, the V gene TRBV4-1, with D perhaps TRBD1 or TRBD2 (5 bases each). The CDR3 runs 16 residues. Trimming removed 3 bases at V and 2 bases at J, with 13 bases between. The germline CDR1 and CDR2 sequences are MGHRA and YSYEKL. This chain's CDR3 is CASSQTGTRNTGELFF. The CDR3 nucleotides are TGCGCCAGCAGCCAGACCGGGACCCGTAACACCGGGGAGCTGTTTTTT.

The table lists this clone with a few counts. V is TRBV6-1 and J is TRBJ1-1, with D perhaps matching TRBD1 (6 bases). CDR1 and CDR2 from the germline V gene are MNHNS and SASEGT. Trimming shortened V by 6 bases and J by 5 bases, and 19 bases separated the two germline ends. The CDR3 length is 15 residues. This CDR3 is CASREHRVTGTEAFF. CDR3 bases: TGTGCCAGCAGGGAACACAGGGTTACGGGGACTGAAGCTTTCTTT.

The rearrangement uses TRBV27 and TRBJ1-2; 7 bases are shared with TRBD1. V trimming: 3 bases; J trimming: 7 bases; junction bases outside the gene matches: 5. CDR3 length equals 13 residues. Germline assignment: CDR1 MNHEY and CDR2 SMNVEV (reference sequence). The CDR3, as DNA: TGTGCCAGCAGTTTCAGGGGGTCGGCTGGCTACACCTTC. This gives the protein CASSFRGSAGYTF.

CDR3 DNA sequence: TGTGCCAGCTCACTTGGACAGATGAACACTGAAGCTTTCTTT. Its translation: CASSLGQMNTEAFF. J is TRBJ1-1 and V is TRBV18; D possibly corresponds to TRBD1 (6 bases). V shed 4 bases and J shed 0 bases, with 9 bases lying between them. Germline V gives CDR1 KGHSH, CDR2 LQKENI. The CDR3 is 14 amino acids.

This sequence joins TRBV19 and TRBJ1-4; tentatively, D is TRBD1 (5 bases). CDR3 length: 13 residues. The V end lost 1 base, the J end lost 13 bases, and 13 bases lay between the germline ends. Germline CDR1 is LNHDA and CDR2 is SQIVND (reference sequence). The CDR3 bases are TGTGCCAGTAGTATAGGACAGATCGGGGGACTGTTTTTT. This translates into CASSIGQIGGLFF.

This clone was observed a single time. The V call is TRBV18, the J call TRBJ2-2; D uncertain. This CDR3 has 11 residues. Germline V gene sequence: CDR1 KGHSH, CDR2 LQKENI. V gave up 6 bases and J gave up 7 bases, with 6 bases separating them. Here the CDR3 reads CASSQSGELFF. DNA of the CDR3: TGTGCCAGCTCTCAAAGCGGGGAGCTGTTTTTT.

The chain employs TRBV28 and TRBJ1-1; D gene ambiguous. With 3 bases removed from V and 0 bases from J, the gap between germline ends came to 8 bases. This CDR3 region has 14 residues. From germline, CDR1 is MDHEN and CDR2 SYDVKM. This chain's CDR3 is CASSFQDLNTEAFF. Written as DNA, the CDR3 is TGTGCCAGCAGTTTCCAGGATTTGAACACTGAAGCTTTCTTT. The full variable domain, rest sourced from reference TRBV28 and TRBJ1-1, is DVKVTQSSRYLVKRTGEKVFLECVQDMDHENMFWYRQDPGLGLRLIYFSYDVKMKEKGDIPEGYSVSREKKERFSLILESASTNQTSMYLCASSFQDLNTEAFFGQGTRLTVV.

CDR3: CASSTGLAGLQETQYF. The CDR3, as DNA: TGTGCCAGCAGCACGGGACTAGCGGGACTCCAAGAGACCCAGTACTTC. The chain recombines TRBV28 with TRBJ2-5; the match to TRBD2 covers 13 bases. CDR3 length: 16 residues. The J segment lost 1 base and the V segment lost 6 bases, leaving 5 bases of the junction unmatched. Per germline, CDR1 MDHEN and CDR2 SYDVKM.

The V and J genes are TRBV15 and TRBJ2-3; D unclear. Trimming stripped 4 bases from V and 2 bases from J, with 10 bases between. Germline assignment: CDR1 LNHNV and CDR2 YYDKDF (reference sequence). The CDR3 loop spans 14 amino acids. In DNA form, the CDR3 reads TGTGCCACCAGCAAGGACCTAAACACAGATACGCAGTATTTT. Protein sequence: CATSKDLNTDTQYF.

The J gene is TRBJ2-5, the V gene TRBV3-1 (or the pseudogene TRBV3-2); D not certain. The CDR3 loop spans 9 amino acids. Germline CDR1 LGHDT, CDR2 YNNKEL (reference sequence). V dropped 4 bases and J dropped 9 bases, with 3 bases sitting between them. The DNA of the CDR3 is TGTGCCAGCAGCCCACCCCAGTACTTC. It yields the protein CASSPPQYF.

The J gene is TRBJ2-2, the V gene TRBV18; D is unclear. V lost 6 bases, J lost 6 bases, and 5 bases lay in between. This CDR3 is 11 amino acids long. CDR1 KGHSH and CDR2 LQKENI come from the germline V gene. The CDR3 coding sequence is TGTGCCAGCTCGCAGGCCGGGGAGCTGTTTTTT. This translates into CASSQAGELFF.

This clone is a singleton in its sample. The J gene is TRBJ2-2, the V gene TRBV7-3; 8 nucleotides match TRBD2. V was pared by 5 bases and J by 4 bases, with 6 bases of the junction left unmatched. The CDR3 runs 15 residues. Germline values: CDR1 SGHTA, CDR2 FQGTGA. The DNA of the CDR3 is TGTGCCAGCAGCCCGGGAGGGGTGGGCACCGGGGAGCTGTTTTTT. Encoded protein: CASSPGGVGTGELFF.

The chain links TRBV18 to TRBJ2-1; D uncertain. The CDR3 has 11 residues. Germline V gives CDR1 KGHSH, CDR2 LQKENI. V was pared by 1 base and J by 8 bases, with 3 bases between. CDR3 in DNA: TGTGCCAGCTCACCACGCGATGAGCAGTTCTTC. Translated: CASSPRDEQFF.

The chain couples TRBV19 to TRBJ1-5; D gene unclear. The CDR3 extends over 15 amino acids. Germline CDR1 is LNHDA and CDR2 is SQIVND (reference sequence). V lost 10 bases and J 4 bases, leaving 20 bases between the germline ends. Here the CDR3 reads CATKGGIVGNQPQHF. The CDR3 nucleotides read TGTGCCACCAAAGGAGGGATAGTAGGGAATCAGCCCCAGCATTTT.

The CDR3 sequence is CASSFSGGSEAFF. CDR3 DNA sequence: TGTGCCAGCAGCTTCTCAGGGGGTAGTGAAGCTTTCTTT. The genes are TRBV7-4 and TRBJ1-1, with 7 bases aligning to TRBD1. The junction had 5 bases not matched to a gene; V was cut back by 3 bases and J by 7 bases. CDR1 SGHVT and CDR2 SQSDAQ come from the germline V gene. The CDR3 spans 13 residues.

In the case of this clone: The identical CDR3 is also encoded by other nucleotide sequences in the sample. CDR3 nucleotide sequence: TGTGCCAGCAGCTTGGCGGACAACTATGGCTACACCTTC. Residues: CASSLADNYGYTF. This chain joins TRBV5-4 and TRBJ1-2; D not resolved. The germline gives CDR1 SGHNT, CDR2 YYREEE (reference sequence). The CDR3 sequence is 13 residues long. Trimming took off 0 bases at V and 2 bases at J, with 5 bases between the two ends.

The gene calls are TRBV5-1 and TRBJ2-5, with D hard to call. V lost 5 bases, J lost 5 bases, and 10 bases lay in between. The CDR3 spans 12 residues. Germline assignment: CDR1 SGHRS and CDR2 YFSETQ. The CDR3 region is CASRGSWETQYF. CDR3 bases: TGCGCCAGCAGAGGTTCTTGGGAGACCCAGTACTTC.

V usage is TRBV28 and J usage is TRBJ1-2; TRBD1 aligns across 7 bases. The CDR3 loop spans 14 amino acids. Germline CDR1 reads MDHEN; CDR2 reads SYDVKM. Losses at the gene ends were 4 bases for V and 4 bases for J; bases not matched to a gene: 6. CDR3 bases: TGTGCCAGCAGTTCCCTCGGGACAGCCTATGGCTACACCTTC. It specifies CASSSLGTAYGYTF.

This rearrangement joins TRBV6-1 to TRBJ1-4, with TRBD1 as a possible D gene (6 bases). Per germline, CDR1 MNHNS and CDR2 SASEGT. V lost 4 bases and J 5 bases, leaving 17 bases between the germline ends. This CDR3 region has 16 residues. The CDR3 DNA follows: TGTGCCAGCAGTGCCTCAGGGACACTGGGAAATGAAAAACTGTTTTTT. This translates into CASSASGTLGNEKLFF.